The TCR beta chain under discussion was sequenced for a study of shared T cell receptors in the human thymus. The CDR3 has 19 residues. CDR1 and CDR2 (germline): SGDLS, YYNGEE. V shed 0 bases and J shed 4 bases, with 25 bases lying between them. TCRdb keeps only in-frame clones here, not all; method: immunoSEQ multiplex PCR. This table holds some 400,000 clones, 85% to 95% found once. Sequencing was carried out using thymocytes. The J gene is TRBJ1-2, the V gene TRBV9; perhaps TRBD1 as D (5 bases). The TCR comes from a human donor. The CDR3 is CASSVGGRLGDSERYGYTF. DNA of the CDR3: TGTGCCAGCAGCGTAGGGGGCCGTTTGGGTGACTCCGAACGCTATGGCTACACCTTC.